A single sample gave rise to the 10 T cell receptor beta chains below, sequenced in a study of identical twins. MiXCR was run by TCRdb on the 5' RACE reads, yielding one entry per CDR3 protein. Here the sample spans 450,000 or so distinct CDR3 sequences, 14% being singletons. These same data were also listed under a study on yellow fever vaccine responses in identical twins.

Sequencing used CD4+ T cells sorted from blood. All receptors derive from a young woman in good health.

The chain couples TRBV6-5 to TRBJ2-5, with 7 bases that match TRBD1. Germline CDR1 and CDR2: MNHEY and SVGAGI. V gave up 2 bases and J gave up 4 bases; unmatched junction bases: 1. The CDR3 has 13 residues. CDR3 amino acids: CASSYRGLETQYF. The CDR3 coding sequence is TGTGCCAGCAGTTACAGGGGGCTAGAGACCCAGTACTTC.

This clonotype occurred a few times. The chain employs TRBV28 and TRBJ2-5; TRBD2 agrees at 10 bases. CDR3 length: 16 amino acids. The junction had 8 bases not matched to a gene; V was cut back by 6 bases and J by 1 base. Germline V gene lookup returns CDR1 MDHEN and CDR2 SYDVKM. The CDR3 DNA reads as TGTGCCAGCAGCCTCGTAGCGGGAGGTGGCCAAGAGACCCAGTACTTC. Encoded protein: CASSLVAGGGQETQYF.

The gene calls are TRBV6-5 and TRBJ2-7, with TRBD1 matching 7 bases. V lost 4 bases, J lost 6 bases, and 6 bases stayed unmatched. The CDR3 runs 13 residues. The germline V gene has CDR1 MNHEY and CDR2 SVGAGI. The CDR3 reads CASSSLTGSEQYF. DNA for the CDR3: TGTGCCAGCAGTTCCTTGACAGGGTCCGAGCAGTACTTC.

This clonotype has ten or more counts. The V call is TRBV5-1, the J call TRBJ2-1; D may correspond to TRBD1 or TRBD2 (6 bases each). Germline loops: CDR1 SGHRS, CDR2 YFSETQ. The V end lost 2 bases, the J end lost 6 bases, and 9 bases lay between the germline ends. The CDR3 runs 13 residues. CDR3 coding DNA: TGCGCCAGCAGCTTCGGGGGCTCCAATGAGCAGTTCTTC. This codes for CASSFGGSNEQFF.

The chain combines TRBV20-1 with TRBJ1-4, with a weak D call TRBD1 (5 bases). Germline assignment: CDR1 DFQATT and CDR2 SNEGSKA (reference sequence). This CDR3 contains 12 residues. Trimming stripped 3 bases from V and 4 bases from J, with 6 bases between. CDR3 coding DNA: TGCAGTGCTAGCAGGGATAATGAAAAACTGTTTTTT. This encodes CSASRDNEKLFF.

This clonotype appeared many times. The chain carries TRBV15 and TRBJ2-5; no clear D. The CDR3 has 14 amino acids. The germline V and J ends were trimmed by 3 bases and 4 bases, with 12 bases remaining between them. Per germline, CDR1 LNHNV and CDR2 YYDKDF (reference sequence). CDR3 DNA sequence: TGTGCCACCAGCAGGGATCTGGGAACAGAGACCCAGTACTTC. It specifies CATSRDLGTETQYF.

This clonotype was seen repeatedly, ten times or more. The chain has TRBV4-2 and TRBJ2-1, with 8 bases lining up with TRBD2. CDR3 length: 15 residues. In germline, CDR1 is LGHNA, CDR2 YNFKEQ. V shed 0 bases and J 6 bases; nucleotides not matched to a gene: 4. The CDR3 DNA reads as TGTGCCAGCAGCCAAGATTCGGGAGGGATCAATGAGCAGTTCTTC. As protein: CASSQDSGGINEQFF.

The chain links TRBV24-1 to TRBJ2-5, with a possible D match to TRBD1 (6 bases). The CDR3 runs 15 residues. Trimming cost V 4 bases and J 2 bases, with 13 bases left between them. Germline-derived CDR1 and CDR2 are KGHDR and SFDVKD. Here the CDR3 DNA reads TGTGCCACCAGTGAGGCAGGGGCGCGTCAAGAGACCCAGTACTTC. Residues: CATSEAGARQETQYF.

The chain has TRBV7-3 and TRBJ2-1; D may be TRBD1 (7 bases). Germline loops: CDR1 SGHTA, CDR2 FQGTGA. The CDR3 loop spans 15 amino acids. Trimming pared 5 bases from V and 4 bases from J, leaving 15 bases between. The CDR3 protein is CASSLGGDRYNEQFF. In nucleotides, the CDR3 is TGTGCCAGCAGCCTCGGAGGGGACAGATACAATGAGCAGTTCTTC. The full variable domain, in which reference TRBV7-3 and TRBJ2-1 provide the parts outside the CDR3, is GAGVSQTPSNKVTEKGKYVELRCDPISGHTALYWYRQSLGQGPEFLIYFQGTGAADDSGLPNDRFFAVRPEGSVSTLKIQRTERGDSAVYLCASSLGGDRYNEQFFGPGTRLTVL.

The chain couples TRBV25-1 to TRBJ1-5; 9 nucleotides agree with TRBD1. V trimming: 3 bases; J trimming: 7 bases; junction bases outside the gene matches: 7. CDR3 length equals 15 residues. The germline V gene has CDR1 MGHDK and CDR2 SYGVNS. DNA for the CDR3: TGTGCCAGCAGTGACGGGACAGGGATGGGGCAGCCCCAGCATTTT. This codes for CASSDGTGMGQPQHF.